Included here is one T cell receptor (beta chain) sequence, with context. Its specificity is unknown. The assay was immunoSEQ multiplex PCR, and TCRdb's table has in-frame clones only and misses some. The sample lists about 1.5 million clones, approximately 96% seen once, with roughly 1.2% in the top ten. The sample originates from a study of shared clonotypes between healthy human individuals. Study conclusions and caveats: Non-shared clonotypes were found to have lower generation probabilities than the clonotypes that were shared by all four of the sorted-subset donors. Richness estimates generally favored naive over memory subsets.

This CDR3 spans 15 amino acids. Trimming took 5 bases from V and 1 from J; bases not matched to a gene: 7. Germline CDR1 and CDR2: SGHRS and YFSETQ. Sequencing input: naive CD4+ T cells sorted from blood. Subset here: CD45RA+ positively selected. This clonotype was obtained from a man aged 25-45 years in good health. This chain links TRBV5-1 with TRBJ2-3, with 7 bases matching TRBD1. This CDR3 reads CASSRPDRRTDTQYF. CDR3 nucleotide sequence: TGCGCCAGCAGTCGACCGGACAGGCGCACAGATACGCAGTATTTT.